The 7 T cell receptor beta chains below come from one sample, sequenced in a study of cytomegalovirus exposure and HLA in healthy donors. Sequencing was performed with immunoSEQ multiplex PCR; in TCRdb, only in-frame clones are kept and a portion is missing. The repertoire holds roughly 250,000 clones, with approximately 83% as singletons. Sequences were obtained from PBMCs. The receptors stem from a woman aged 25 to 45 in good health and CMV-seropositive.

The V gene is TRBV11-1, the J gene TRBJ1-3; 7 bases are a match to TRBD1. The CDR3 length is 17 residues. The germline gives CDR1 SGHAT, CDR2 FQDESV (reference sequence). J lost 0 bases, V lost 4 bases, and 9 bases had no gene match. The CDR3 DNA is TGTGCCAGCAGCTCCGGGACAGTCGGGATCTCTGGAAACACCATATATTTT. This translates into CASSSGTVGISGNTIYF.

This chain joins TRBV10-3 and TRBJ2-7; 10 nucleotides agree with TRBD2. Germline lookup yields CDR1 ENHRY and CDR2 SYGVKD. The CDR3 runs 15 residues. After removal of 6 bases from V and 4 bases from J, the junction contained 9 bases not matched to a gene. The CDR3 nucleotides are TGTGCCATCAGCGATAGGACTAGCGGATATTACGAGCAGTACTTC. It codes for CAISDRTSGYYEQYF.

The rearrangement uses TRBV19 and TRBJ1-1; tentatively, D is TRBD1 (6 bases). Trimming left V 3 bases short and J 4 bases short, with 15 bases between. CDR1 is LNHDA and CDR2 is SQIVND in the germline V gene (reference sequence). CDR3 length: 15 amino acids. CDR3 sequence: CASSMLGGLGTEAFF. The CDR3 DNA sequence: TGTGCCAGTAGTATGTTGGGGGGGCTGGGCACTGAAGCTTTCTTT.

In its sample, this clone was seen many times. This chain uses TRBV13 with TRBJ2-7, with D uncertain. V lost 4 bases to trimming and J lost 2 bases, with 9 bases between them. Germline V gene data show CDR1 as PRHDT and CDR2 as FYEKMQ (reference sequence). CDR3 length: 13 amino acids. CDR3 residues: CASSSSETYEQYF. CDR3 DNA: TGTGCCAGCAGCTCAAGCGAGACCTACGAGCAGTACTTC.

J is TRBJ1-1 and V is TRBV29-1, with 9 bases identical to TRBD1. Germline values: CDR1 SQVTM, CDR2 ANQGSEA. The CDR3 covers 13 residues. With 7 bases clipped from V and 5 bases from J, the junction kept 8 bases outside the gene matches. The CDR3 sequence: CSGTTGGDTEAFF. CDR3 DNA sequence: TGCAGCGGTACGACAGGGGGAGATACTGAAGCTTTCTTT.

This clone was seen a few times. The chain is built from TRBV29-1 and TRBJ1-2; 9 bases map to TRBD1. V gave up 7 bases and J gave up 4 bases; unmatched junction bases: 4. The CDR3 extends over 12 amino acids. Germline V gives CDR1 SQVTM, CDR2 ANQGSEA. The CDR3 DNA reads TGCAGCGGAATGACAGGGGGCTATGGCTACACCTTC. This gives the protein CSGMTGGYGYTF.

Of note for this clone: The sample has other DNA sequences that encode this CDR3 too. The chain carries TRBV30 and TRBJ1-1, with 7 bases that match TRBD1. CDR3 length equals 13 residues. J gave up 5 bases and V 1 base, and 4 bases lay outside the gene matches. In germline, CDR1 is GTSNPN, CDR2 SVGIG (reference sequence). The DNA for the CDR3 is TGTGCCTGGAGTGCGACAGGGAATACTGAAGCTTTCTTT. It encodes CAWSATGNTEAFF.